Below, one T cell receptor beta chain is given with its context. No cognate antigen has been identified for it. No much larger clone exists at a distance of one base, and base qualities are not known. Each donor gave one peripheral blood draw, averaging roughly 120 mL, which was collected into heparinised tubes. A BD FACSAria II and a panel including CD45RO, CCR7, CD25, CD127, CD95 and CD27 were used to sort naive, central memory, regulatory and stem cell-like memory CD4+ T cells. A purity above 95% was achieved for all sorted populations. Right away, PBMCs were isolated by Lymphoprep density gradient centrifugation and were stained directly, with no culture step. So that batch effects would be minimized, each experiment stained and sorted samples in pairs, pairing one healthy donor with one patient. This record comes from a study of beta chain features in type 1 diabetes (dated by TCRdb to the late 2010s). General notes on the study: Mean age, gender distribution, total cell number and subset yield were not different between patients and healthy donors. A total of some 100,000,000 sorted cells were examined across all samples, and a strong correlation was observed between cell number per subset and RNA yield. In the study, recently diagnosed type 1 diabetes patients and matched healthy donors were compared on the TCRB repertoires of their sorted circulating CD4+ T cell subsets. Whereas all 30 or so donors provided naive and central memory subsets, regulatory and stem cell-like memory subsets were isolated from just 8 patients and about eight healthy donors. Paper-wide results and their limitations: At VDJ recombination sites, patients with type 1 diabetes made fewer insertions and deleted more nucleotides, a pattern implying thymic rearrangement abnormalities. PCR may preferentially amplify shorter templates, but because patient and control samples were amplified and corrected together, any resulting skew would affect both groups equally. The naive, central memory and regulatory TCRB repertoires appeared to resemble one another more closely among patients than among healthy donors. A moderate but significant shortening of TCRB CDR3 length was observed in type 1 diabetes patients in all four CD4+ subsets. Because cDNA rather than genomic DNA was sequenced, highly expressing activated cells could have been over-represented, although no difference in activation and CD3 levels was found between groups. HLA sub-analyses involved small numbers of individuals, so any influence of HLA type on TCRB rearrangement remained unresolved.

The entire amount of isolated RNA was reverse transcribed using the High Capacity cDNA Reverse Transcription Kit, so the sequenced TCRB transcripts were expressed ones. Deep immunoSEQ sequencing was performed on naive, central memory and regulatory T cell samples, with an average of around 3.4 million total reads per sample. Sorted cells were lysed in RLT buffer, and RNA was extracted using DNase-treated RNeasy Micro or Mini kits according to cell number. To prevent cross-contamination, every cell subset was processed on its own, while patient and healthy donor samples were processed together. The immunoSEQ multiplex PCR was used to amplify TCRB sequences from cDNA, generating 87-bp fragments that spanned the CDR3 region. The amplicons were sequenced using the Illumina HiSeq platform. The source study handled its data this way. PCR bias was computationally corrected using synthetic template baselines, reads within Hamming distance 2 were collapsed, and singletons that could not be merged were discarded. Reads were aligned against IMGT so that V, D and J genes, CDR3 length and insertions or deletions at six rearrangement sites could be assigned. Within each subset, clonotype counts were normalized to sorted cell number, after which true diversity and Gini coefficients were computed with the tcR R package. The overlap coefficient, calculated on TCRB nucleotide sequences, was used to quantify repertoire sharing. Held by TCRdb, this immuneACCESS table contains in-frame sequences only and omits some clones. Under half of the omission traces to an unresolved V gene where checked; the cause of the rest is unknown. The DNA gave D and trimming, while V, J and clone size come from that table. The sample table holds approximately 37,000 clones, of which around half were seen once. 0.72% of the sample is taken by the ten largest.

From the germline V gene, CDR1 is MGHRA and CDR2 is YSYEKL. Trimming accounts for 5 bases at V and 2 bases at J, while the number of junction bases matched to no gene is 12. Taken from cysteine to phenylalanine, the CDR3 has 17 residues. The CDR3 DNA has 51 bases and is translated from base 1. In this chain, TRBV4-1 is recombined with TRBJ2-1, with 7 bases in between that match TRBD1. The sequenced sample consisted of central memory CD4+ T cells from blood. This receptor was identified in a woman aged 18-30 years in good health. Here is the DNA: TGCGCCAGCAGCGGAAAACCCCGGACAGGACCCTACAATGAGCAGTTCTTC. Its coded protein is CASSGKPRTGPYNEQFF.